Here is one T cell receptor (beta chain) with its context. The data belong to a study of blood T cell repertoires in COVID-19. The overall study: Whether acute or convalescent, the COVID-19 samples came from the United States, Italy and Spain.

V was pared by 1 base and J by 2 bases, with 15 bases of the junction left unmatched. This CDR3 is built from 21 residues. The germline CDR1 and CDR2 sequences are LGHDT and YNNKEL (reference sequence). Under the authors' procedure: For nucleated cells, counts were estimated from reference gene primer amplification. Clones were sequenced by immunoSEQ multiplex PCR, and TCRdb holds only the in-frame ones, with some missing. V and J calls and clone size are given by that table; D and trimming were obtained from the DNA. The data contain about 110,000 clones, about 85% of them seen just once; the ten biggest clones take up 4% to 5%.

The sample taken for sequencing was peripheral blood. The chain links TRBV3-1 (or the pseudogene TRBV3-2) to TRBJ2-7; 15 bases fit TRBD2. The sequence was collected from a woman aged 70-85 years with acute or convalescent COVID-19. The CDR3 sequence is CASSQAIPGLAGGFPPYEQYF. CDR3 coding DNA: TGTGCCAGCAGCCAAGCGATTCCGGGACTAGCGGGAGGCTTCCCTCCCTACGAGCAGTACTTC.